The subject of this entry is one T cell receptor beta chain. Other DNA sequences in the sample encode the same CDR3. Authors' processing steps: Estimation of nucleated cell counts was performed using reference gene primer amplification. Measured with immunoSEQ multiplex PCR; TCRdb has only the in-frame clones, and not every one. V and J calls and clone size are given by that table; D and trimming were obtained from the DNA. The data contain roughly 13,000 clones, approximately 78% of them seen just once; the ten biggest clones take up about a third. This specimen belongs to a study of blood T cell repertoires in COVID-19. Study at large: The samples span acute and convalescent COVID-19 from the United States, Italy and Spain. T cells, B-cell-depleted T cells, or PBMCs supplied cDNA or gDNA.

Trimming removed 1 base from V and 6 bases from J, with 7 bases in between. The germline V gene encodes CDR1 SNHLY and CDR2 FYNNEI. The CDR3 contains 14 residues. The specimen sequenced was peripheral blood. The chain recombines TRBV2 with TRBJ1-6; D uncertain. The TCR sequence derives from a human donor in a cohort sampled during active COVID-19. The chain's CDR3 is CASSEGRVNSPLHF. The CDR3 DNA is TGTGCCAGCAGTGAAGGGAGGGTTAATTCACCCCTCCACTTT.